A selection of T cell receptor beta chains follows, all from one sample in a study of T cell responses to AZD1222 COVID-19 vaccine. Here immunoSEQ multiplex PCR was the method, and the copy in TCRdb shows in-frame clones only, minus some. The table has 110,000 to 150,000 clones, roughly nine tenths seen once; the top ten hold around 1.6%. The starting material was peripheral blood, obtained on day 0 of AZD1222 vaccination. The receptors were sampled from an adult in good health. Both conserved end residues are part of each CDR3. Each record gives: clone size, CDR3 length, D gene, V gene, J gene, CDR3 protein, CDR3 DNA. The D gene is left open where the match is weak. Not every row has a clone size; where given, it reads once, few, many or a size class.

>NA|16|NA|TRBV7-2|TRBJ2-5
CASSPRRRASQETQYF
TGTGCCAGCAGCCCCAGGAGAAGGGCTAGCCAAGAGACCCAGTACTTC
>NA|17|NA|TRBV28|TRBJ2-1
CASSLPLAASSYNEQFF
TGTGCCAGCAGTTTACCCTTGGCGGCGAGCTCCTACAATGAGCAGTTCTTC
>few|14|TRBD1|TRBV9|TRBJ1-1
CASSVQGAGTEAFF
TGTGCCAGCAGCGTACAGGGGGCTGGGACTGAAGCTTTCTTT
>once|14|NA|TRBV28|TRBJ1-1
CASSPPSPAIKAFF
TGTGCCAGCAGTCCGCCCAGTCCCGCAATAAAAGCTTTCTTT
>NA|11|NA|TRBV20-1|TRBJ2-1
CSAGRYNEQFF
TGCAGTGCTGGAAGATACAATGAGCAGTTCTTC
>NA|17|NA|TRBV6-1|TRBJ1-1
CASSEVMVSGWYTEAFF
TGTGCCAGCAGTGAAGTAATGGTCTCGGGGTGGTACACTGAAGCTTTCTTT
>NA|14|NA|TRBV7-2|TRBJ1-6
CASSFGRVGSPLHF
TGTGCCAGCAGCTTTGGTAGGGTCGGTTCACCCCTCCACTTT
>NA|15|TRBD1|TRBV15|TRBJ1-5
CATSRGQGGYQPQHF
TGTGCCACCAGCCGTGGACAGGGAGGGTATCAGCCCCAGCATTTT
>NA|15|NA|TRBV6-1|TRBJ1-5
CASSEAKAVIQPQHF
TGTGCCAGCAGTGAAGCGAAAGCAGTTATACAGCCCCAGCATTTT
>NA|10|NA|TRBV19|TRBJ1-1
CASVRGEAFF
TGTGCCAGTGTCAGGGGTGAAGCTTTCTTT
>few|12|NA|TRBV25-1|TRBJ1-5
CASKGGNQPQHF
TGTGCCAGCAAAGGGGGAAATCAGCCCCAGCATTTT
>NA|14|NA|TRBV19|TRBJ2-3
CASSTGFGTDTQYF
TGTGCCAGTTCCACAGGTTTTGGCACAGATACGCAGTATTTT
>NA|12|NA|TRBV24-1|TRBJ2-1
CATSDFLNEQFF
TGTGCCACCAGTGATTTCCTCAATGAGCAGTTCTTC
>NA|14|NA|TRBV24-1|TRBJ1-5
CATREDGLGQPQHF
TGTGCCACCAGGGAGGACGGACTCGGACAGCCCCAGCATTTT
>few|13|NA|TRBV2|TRBJ2-2
CASSRGNTGELFF
TGTGCCAGCAGCCGGGGTAACACCGGGGAGCTGTTTTTT
>NA|15|NA|TRBV30|TRBJ2-5
CAWSVFVGYQETQYF
TGTGCCTGGAGTGTATTTGTTGGGTACCAAGAGACCCAGTACTTC
>NA|15|TRBD2|TRBV28|TRBJ2-1
CASSLSGLENNEQFF
TGTGCCAGCAGTTTATCCGGACTAGAGAACAATGAGCAGTTCTTC
>NA|16|TRBD1|TRBV5-1|TRBJ1-4
CASSLATGGANEKLFF
TGCGCCAGCAGCTTGGCCACAGGGGGCGCGAATGAAAAACTGTTTTTT
>NA|12|NA|TRBV5-1|TRBJ2-7
CASSLDLGEQYF
TGCGCCAGCAGCTTGGACTTGGGCGAGCAGTACTTC
>once|15|TRBD2|TRBV6-5|TRBJ2-1
CASSQDGASGTEQFF
TGTGCCAGCAGCCAAGATGGGGCTAGCGGGACTGAGCAGTTCTTC
>NA|14|NA|TRBV7-9|TRBJ2-1
CASSLVQGVREQFF
TGTGCCAGCAGCTTAGTTCAAGGGGTGCGTGAGCAGTTCTTC
>NA|16|NA|TRBV4-1|TRBJ1-1
CASSQPLRGSNTEAFF
TGCGCCAGCAGCCAACCCCTAAGGGGATCGAACACTGAAGCTTTCTTT
>NA|15|TRBD1|TRBV24-1|TRBJ2-5
CATSTNGQGWETQYF
TGTGCCACCAGTACCAATGGACAGGGATGGGAGACCCAGTACTTC
>NA|15|TRBD1|TRBV2|TRBJ1-2
CATQQRQGPNYGYTF
TGTGCCACCCAACAACGACAGGGACCTAACTATGGCTACACCTTC
>NA|13|NA|TRBV3-1/TRBV3-2|TRBJ1-5
CASSHLGNQPQHF
TGTGCCAGCAGCCACCTTGGGAATCAGCCCCAGCATTTT
>NA|14|NA|TRBV5-4|TRBJ2-4
CASSLAGVQNIQYF
TGTGCCAGCAGCTTGGCAGGGGTTCAAAACATTCAGTACTTC
>NA|14|NA|TRBV6-5|TRBJ2-3
CASTLGGGRDTQYF
TGTGCCAGCACTTTGGGTGGGGGCAGAGATACGCAGTATTTT
>NA|16|TRBD2|TRBV11-1|TRBJ2-5
CASSRGLAGPQETQYF
TGTGCCAGCAGCCGAGGACTAGCGGGGCCCCAAGAGACCCAGTACTTC
>NA|13|NA|TRBV9|TRBJ2-7
CASSRGGSYEQYF
TGTGCCAGCTCCCGTGGGGGGTCCTACGAGCAGTACTTC
>once|13|NA|TRBV15|TRBJ1-5
CATSKGLPQPQHF
TGTGCCACCAGCAAAGGCCTGCCTCAGCCCCAGCATTTT
>NA|15|TRBD2|TRBV6-2/TRBV6-3|TRBJ2-5
CASSPGLAGLKTQYF
TGTGCCAGCAGCCCGGGACTAGCGGGATTGAAGACCCAGTACTTC
>NA|13|NA|TRBV7-9|TRBJ1-1
CAGEQWQNTEAFF
TGTGCCGGGGAGCAGTGGCAAAACACTGAAGCTTTCTTT
>NA|13|NA|TRBV7-8|TRBJ1-1
CASSPRTESEAFF
TGTGCCAGCAGCCCTAGGACGGAGTCTGAAGCTTTCTTT
>NA|15|TRBD1|TRBV4-1|TRBJ1-5
CASSQAGTANQPQHF
TGCGCCAGCAGCCAAGCCGGGACAGCTAATCAGCCCCAGCATTTT
>NA|16|NA|TRBV27|TRBJ1-1
CASSRLGTSGKTEAFF
TGTGCCAGCAGTCGTCTAGGGACCTCCGGGAAGACTGAAGCTTTCTTT
>NA|12|NA|TRBV7-3|TRBJ2-3
CASASGTDTQYF
TGTGCCAGTGCATCCGGCACAGATACGCAGTATTTT
>NA|14|TRBD1|TRBV7-9|TRBJ1-5
CASSLGQGLQPQHF
TGTGCCAGCAGCTTAGGACAGGGTCTTCAGCCCCAGCATTTT
>once|14|NA|TRBV27|TRBJ1-1
CASSFGRQVTEAFF
TGTGCCAGCAGTTTTGGCCGTCAAGTAACCGAAGCTTTCTTT
>NA|15|NA|TRBV2|TRBJ1-1
CASSESLIRGAEAFF
TGTGCCAGCAGTGAGTCGTTAATTCGGGGCGCGGAAGCTTTCTTT
>few|15|NA|TRBV5-1|TRBJ1-5
CASRLDAGLNQPQHF
TGCGCCAGCAGGCTAGACGCAGGGCTTAATCAGCCCCAGCATTTT